This T cell receptor (beta chain) was captured in a study of CD8 T cells in Susac syndrome. This CDR3 spans 11 amino acids. V was pared by 1 base and J by 5 bases, with 2 bases between. Germline CDR1 and CDR2: MNHEY and SVGEGT. The RNA, roughly 0.5 to 1 ug, was put through reverse transcription using random hexamers. TCR beta CDR3 was amplified by immunoSEQ covering 54 Vbeta and 13 Jbeta. TCRdb redid the calling of the immunoSEQ multiplex PCR reads with MiXCR, one entry per CDR3 protein. The sample includes around 170,000 distinct CDR3 sequences, roughly 95% of them seen just once. The TCR was taken from a human donor with Susac syndrome. The chain employs TRBV6-2 or TRBV6-3 and TRBJ2-5; D gene ambiguous. The sequencing sample was made of CD4+ T cells from PBMCs. This CDR3 reads CASSYLETQYF. CDR3 DNA sequence: TGTGCCAGCAGTTACTTGGAGACCCAGTACTTC.